A selection of T cell receptor beta chains follows, all from one sample in a study of T cell responses to AZD1222 COVID-19 vaccine. Using immunoSEQ multiplex PCR, the repertoire was profiled, and TCRdb retains in-frame clones only, with some absent. This table holds some 150,000 clones, about 92% found once. The sequences come from peripheral blood, collected 28 days after the second AZD1222 dose. These receptors came from an adult who received the AZD1222 COVID-19 vaccine. CDR3s include the opening cysteine and the closing phenylalanine or tryptophan. The D gene is left open where the match is weak. The size entry is marked missing in some rows and otherwise reads once, few, many or a size class.

DNA,CDR3,J,D,length,size,V
TGTGCCTGGAGCTTCCTGGGCAGCCCCTACGAGCAGTACTTC,CAWSFLGSPYEQYF,TRBJ2-7,-,14,-,TRBV30
TGCGCCAGCAGCCGTACTAGCGGGCCCACAGATACGCAGTATTTT,CASSRTSGPTDTQYF,TRBJ2-3,TRBD2,15,-,TRBV5-1
TGTGCCAGTAGTAAACAGGGAAACACTGAAGCTTTCTTT,CASSKQGNTEAFF,TRBJ1-1,-,13,-,TRBV19
TGTGCCAGCAGTTTGCCTCGGGACCCCCAAGAGACCCAGTACTTC,CASSLPRDPQETQYF,TRBJ2-5,-,15,-,TRBV28
TGTGCCAGTAGTATAGCAGGGGGATCCACAGATACGCAGTATTTT,CASSIAGGSTDTQYF,TRBJ2-3,TRBD1,15,-,TRBV19
TGTGCTAGTGGTTTGGGAGTTAGCAATCCAGATACGCAGTATTTT,CASGLGVSNPDTQYF,TRBJ2-3,-,15,few,TRBV12-5
TGTGCCAGCAGGAATAGCGGGAGCGACGAGCAGTACTTC,CASRNSGSDEQYF,TRBJ2-7,TRBD2,13,-,TRBV5-6
TGTGCCAGCAGCACGGGACTTCACACCGGGGAGCTGTTTTTT,CASSTGLHTGELFF,TRBJ2-2,-,14,-,TRBV21-1
TGTGCCAGTAGTAGGACAGGGGAAGGGTTCGGGGAGCTGTTTTTT,CASSRTGEGFGELFF,TRBJ2-2,TRBD1,15,-,TRBV19
TGTGCCAGCAGCTTAGGACCCATTCAGCCCCAGCATTTT,CASSLGPIQPQHF,TRBJ1-5,-,13,-,TRBV11-2
TGTGCCATCAGTGACTCCCTCGGCAGAAACAATGAGCAGTTCTTC,CAISDSLGRNNEQFF,TRBJ2-1,-,15,-,TRBV10-3
TGCGCCAGCAGCCCTAGCGGGAGCTCCTACAATGAGCAGTTCTTC,CASSPSGSSYNEQFF,TRBJ2-1,TRBD2,15,-,TRBV4-3
TGTGCCAGCAGCGTCACTGGCTACGAGCAGTACTTC,CASSVTGYEQYF,TRBJ2-7,-,12,-,TRBV28
TGTGCCAGTAGTCCGACGGGACTAGCGGGAGCGAACACCGGGGAGCTGTTTTTT,CASSPTGLAGANTGELFF,TRBJ2-2,TRBD2,18,-,TRBV19
TGTGCCAGCAGTGAAAGACAGGGCGGCACAGATACGCAGTATTTT,CASSERQGGTDTQYF,TRBJ2-3,TRBD1,15,-,TRBV6-1
TGTGCCAGCAGCCCGGGGGGGGGAGAGACCCAGTACTTC,CASSPGGGETQYF,TRBJ2-5,TRBD2,13,-,TRBV11-2
TGTGCCAGCAGTTCCTCGCAATATGGCTACACCTTC,CASSSSQYGYTF,TRBJ1-2,-,12,-,TRBV28
TGTGCCAGCAGCCCCATGGAGAGAGCGTCCTACGAGCAGTACTTC,CASSPMERASYEQYF,TRBJ2-7,-,15,-,TRBV9
TGCGCCAGCAGCTTGGGTCTGGACAGGGGCTCCTACGAGCAGTACTTC,CASSLGLDRGSYEQYF,TRBJ2-7,TRBD1,16,once,TRBV5-1
TGTGCCAGCAGCTCTAGGCCCGGGGAGCTGTTTTTT,CASSSRPGELFF,TRBJ2-2,-,12,-,TRBV7-9
TGTGCCAGCAGCCCGCGGCCGGGGACAGGGGAATCACCCCTCCACTTT,CASSPRPGTGESPLHF,TRBJ1-6,TRBD1,16,-,TRBV7-9
TGTGCCAGTAGTGAGGGGAAGGGGGGTTATGACGAGCAGTACTTC,CASSEGKGGYDEQYF,TRBJ2-7,-,15,-,TRBV19
TGTGCCAGCAGTTCGGACGGCCACACCATATATTTT,CASSSDGHTIYF,TRBJ1-3,-,12,-,TRBV6-5
TGCGCCAGCGGCCGGGACAGCGGTTTTTTAGGCTATGGCTACACCTTC,CASGRDSGFLGYGYTF,TRBJ1-2,TRBD1,16,-,TRBV10-2
TGTGCCTGGAGCGGCTTGCAGGCCCTCTACAATGAGCAGTTCTTC,CAWSGLQALYNEQFF,TRBJ2-1,-,15,-,TRBV30
TGTGCCAGCAGAACAGGGGTGAACACTGAAGCTTTCTTT,CASRTGVNTEAFF,TRBJ1-1,TRBD1,13,-,TRBV6-5
TGTGCCAGCAGCGCCACCGGGACCCCCGGGAATGAGCAGTTCTTC,CASSATGTPGNEQFF,TRBJ2-1,-,15,-,TRBV9
TGTGCCAGCGGAAGGGACACCTTAGATACGCAGTATTTT,CASGRDTLDTQYF,TRBJ2-3,-,13,-,TRBV6-5
TGTGCCAGCAAGACAGGGGGGAGGTATGAAGCTTTCTTT,CASKTGGRYEAFF,TRBJ1-1,TRBD1,13,-,TRBV27
TGTGCTAGTGGTTTGGTCGGGGGGTACAATGAGCAGTTCTTC,CASGLVGGYNEQFF,TRBJ2-1,TRBD2,14,-,TRBV12-5
TGTGCCAGCACTACCGGTGGGTACACCGGGGAGCTGTTTTTT,CASTTGGYTGELFF,TRBJ2-2,-,14,-,TRBV27
TGTGCCAGTAGTACCGGGCTCGGGGTCCATGAGCAGTTCTTC,CASSTGLGVHEQFF,TRBJ2-1,-,14,-,TRBV19
TGTGCCAGTAGTCACTTTGAACCCAGAGGCTATGGCTACACCTTC,CASSHFEPRGYGYTF,TRBJ1-2,-,15,once,TRBV19
TGCGCCAGCAGTTCCGGGACTAGCAGTAGCACAGATACGCAGTATTTT,CASSSGTSSSTDTQYF,TRBJ2-3,TRBD2,16,-,TRBV5-1
TGTGCCGGTTATATTCGGCTGGGCTCGGGAGGGCAAAATGAGCAGTTCTTC,CAGYIRLGSGGQNEQFF,TRBJ2-1,-,17,once,TRBV21-1
TGTGCCTGGAGTGCTTCGACTAGCGGTTACCTCAGCTCCTACAATGAGCAGTTCTTC,CAWSASTSGYLSSYNEQFF,TRBJ2-1,TRBD2,19,-,TRBV30